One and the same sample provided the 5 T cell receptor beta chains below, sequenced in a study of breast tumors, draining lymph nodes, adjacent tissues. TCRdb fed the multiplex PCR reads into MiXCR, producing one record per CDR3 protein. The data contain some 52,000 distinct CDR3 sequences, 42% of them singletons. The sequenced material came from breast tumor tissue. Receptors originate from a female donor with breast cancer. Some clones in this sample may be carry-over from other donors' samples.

The CDR3 coding sequence is TGTGCCAGTAGTATCCCGAGGACAGAGGAGCTGTTTTTT. Translation gives CASSIPRTEELFF. The rearrangement uses TRBV19 and TRBJ2-2, with D perhaps TRBD1 (6 bases). The CDR3 sequence is 13 residues long. Trimming pared 3 bases from V and 10 bases from J, leaving 12 bases between. Germline CDR1 and CDR2: LNHDA and SQIVND (reference sequence).

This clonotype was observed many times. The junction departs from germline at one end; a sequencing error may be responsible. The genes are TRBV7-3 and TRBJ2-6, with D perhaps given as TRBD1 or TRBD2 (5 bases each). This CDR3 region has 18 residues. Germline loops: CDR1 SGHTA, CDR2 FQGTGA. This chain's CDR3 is CASSMTGTGVAGADVLTF. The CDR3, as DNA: TGTGCCAGCAGCATGACCGGGACGGGCGTTGCTGGGGCCGACGTCCTGACTTTC.

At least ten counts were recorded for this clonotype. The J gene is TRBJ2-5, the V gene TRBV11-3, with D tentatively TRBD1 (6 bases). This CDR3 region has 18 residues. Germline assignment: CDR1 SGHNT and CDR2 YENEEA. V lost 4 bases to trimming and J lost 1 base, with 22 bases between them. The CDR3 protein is CASSYDSPRGDLQETQYF. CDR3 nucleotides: TGTGCCAGCAGCTACGACTCGCCCAGGGGAGACCTCCAAGAGACCCAGTACTTC. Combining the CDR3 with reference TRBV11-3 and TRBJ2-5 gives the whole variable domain EAGVVQSPRYKIIEKKQPVAFWCNPISGHNTLYWYLQNLGQGPELLIRYENEEAVDDSQLPKDRFSAERLKGVDSTLKIQPAELGDSAVYLCASSYDSPRGDLQETQYFGPGTRLLVL.

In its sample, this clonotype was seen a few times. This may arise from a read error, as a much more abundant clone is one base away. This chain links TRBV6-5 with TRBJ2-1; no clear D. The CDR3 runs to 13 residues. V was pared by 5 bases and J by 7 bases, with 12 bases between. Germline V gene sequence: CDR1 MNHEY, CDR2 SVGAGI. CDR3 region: CASSHRPRNEQFF. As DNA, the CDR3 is TGTGCCAGCAGTCACCGGCCAAGGAATGAGCAGTTCTTC.

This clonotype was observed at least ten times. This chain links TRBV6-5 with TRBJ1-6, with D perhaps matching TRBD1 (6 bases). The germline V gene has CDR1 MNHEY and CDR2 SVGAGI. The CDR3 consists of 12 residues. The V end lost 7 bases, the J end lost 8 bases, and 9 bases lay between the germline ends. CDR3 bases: TGTGCCAGCACCAACAGGGATTCACCCCTCCACTTT. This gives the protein CASTNRDSPLHF.